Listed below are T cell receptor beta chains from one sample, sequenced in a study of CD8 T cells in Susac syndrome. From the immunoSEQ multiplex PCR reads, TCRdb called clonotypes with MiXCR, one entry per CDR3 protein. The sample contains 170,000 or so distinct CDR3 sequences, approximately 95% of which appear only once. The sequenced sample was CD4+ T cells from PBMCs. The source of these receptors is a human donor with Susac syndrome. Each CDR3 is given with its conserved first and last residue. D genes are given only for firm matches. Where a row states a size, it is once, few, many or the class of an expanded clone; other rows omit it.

CDR3: CASSLGGLKNIQYF; DNA: TGTGCCAGCAGTTTAGGGGGCCTCAAAAACATTCAGTACTTC; V: TRBV28; D: NA; size: NA; J: TRBJ2-4
CDR3: CASSQNLAGVGNEQFF; DNA: TGTGCCAGCAGCCAGAATCTAGCGGGAGTCGGCAATGAGCAGTTCTTC; V: TRBV14; D: TRBD2; size: NA; J: TRBJ2-1
CDR3: CASSYFSSGSSYEQYF; DNA: TGTGCCAGCAGTTACTTTTCTAGCGGGAGCTCCTACGAGCAGTACTTC; V: TRBV6-2/TRBV6-3; D: TRBD2; size: NA; J: TRBJ2-7
CDR3: CASSGGLRALQETQYF; DNA: TGTGCCAGCAGCGGGGGACTTCGGGCTCTCCAAGAGACCCAGTACTTC; V: TRBV12-3/TRBV12-4; D: NA; size: NA; J: TRBJ2-5
CDR3: CSARELLVSADTQYF; DNA: TGCAGTGCTAGAGAGCTCCTAGTGTCCGCAGATACGCAGTATTTT; V: TRBV20-1; D: NA; size: NA; J: TRBJ2-3
CDR3: CASSQRLASYEQYF; DNA: TGTGCCAGCAGCCAGAGGCTAGCGTCCTACGAGCAGTACTTC; V: TRBV3-1; D: NA; size: NA; J: TRBJ2-7
CDR3: CASSQQGLGRDEQFF; DNA: TGTGCCAGCAGCCAACAGGGGTTGGGTAGGGATGAGCAGTTCTTC; V: TRBV3-1; D: NA; size: NA; J: TRBJ2-1
CDR3: CASSPAFSGSSYNEQFF; DNA: TGTGCCAGCAGCCCAGCCTTTAGCGGAAGCTCCTACAATGAGCAGTTCTTC; V: TRBV9; D: NA; size: NA; J: TRBJ2-1
CDR3: CASSLGRPSGANEQFF; DNA: TGTGCCAGCAGCTTGGGACGGCCTAGCGGAGCCAATGAGCAGTTCTTC; V: TRBV5-4; D: TRBD2; size: NA; J: TRBJ2-1
CDR3: CSVSSGNVETQYF; DNA: TGCAGTGTTTCGAGCGGGAATGTGGAGACCCAGTACTTC; V: TRBV20-1; D: TRBD2; size: NA; J: TRBJ2-5
CDR3: CSRLAGTDTQYF; DNA: TGCAGTCGACTAGCGGGAACAGATACGCAGTATTTT; V: TRBV20-1; D: TRBD2; size: once; J: TRBJ2-3
CDR3: CASSVDGAPGGYTF; DNA: TGTGCCAGCAGCGTAGACGGGGCTCCGGGAGGCTACACCTTC; V: TRBV9; D: NA; size: NA; J: TRBJ1-2
CDR3: CASSLAGDNSPLHF; DNA: TGTGCCAGCAGCTTAGCGGGGGATAATTCACCCCTCCACTTT; V: TRBV7-9; D: NA; size: NA; J: TRBJ1-6
CDR3: CASTQRLISGANVLTF; DNA: TGTGCCAGTACCCAGAGACTTATCTCTGGGGCCAACGTCCTGACTTTC; V: TRBV19; D: NA; size: NA; J: TRBJ2-6
CDR3: CASTSRSGYGYTF; DNA: TGTGCCAGCACCTCCCGGTCAGGTTATGGCTACACCTTC; V: TRBV6-2/TRBV6-3; D: NA; size: NA; J: TRBJ1-2
CDR3: CASSQSGDPNGDTQYF; DNA: TGCGCCAGCAGTCAAAGCGGGGACCCTAACGGGGATACGCAGTATTTT; V: TRBV4-1; D: TRBD2; size: NA; J: TRBJ2-3
CDR3: CASSAYTGANVLTF; DNA: TGTGCCAGCAGCGCTTACACAGGGGCCAACGTCCTGACTTTC; V: TRBV9; D: NA; size: NA; J: TRBJ2-6
CDR3: CASSQQRGQGAQLFF; DNA: TGCGCCAGCAGCCAGCAGAGGGGGCAGGGGGCACAACTGTTTTTT; V: TRBV4-3; D: TRBD1; size: NA; J: TRBJ1-4
CDR3: CASSQDLIREQYF; DNA: TGCGCCAGCAGCCAAGATCTTATAAGGGAGCAGTACTTC; V: TRBV4-3; D: NA; size: once; J: TRBJ2-7
CDR3: CSVGGRGQETQYF; DNA: TGCAGTGTAGGGGGGAGAGGGCAAGAGACCCAGTACTTC; V: TRBV20-1; D: NA; size: few; J: TRBJ2-5
CDR3: CAWAGTDTQYF; DNA: TGTGCCTGGGCGGGAACAGATACGCAGTATTTT; V: TRBV30; D: NA; size: NA; J: TRBJ2-3
CDR3: CASSFQAGRDQPQHF; DNA: TGTGCCAGCAGCTTTCAGGCAGGGCGGGATCAGCCCCAGCATTTT; V: TRBV7-9; D: NA; size: NA; J: TRBJ1-5
CDR3: CSAPNIEGVTNTGELFF; DNA: TGCAGTGCTCCCAATATTGAGGGGGTAACGAACACCGGGGAGCTGTTTTTT; V: TRBV20-1; D: NA; size: NA; J: TRBJ2-2
CDR3: CACDYGTSDQETQYF; DNA: TGTGCCTGCGATTACGGGACTAGCGACCAAGAGACCCAGTACTTC; V: TRBV30; D: TRBD2; size: NA; J: TRBJ2-5
CDR3: CASSGHGVLNEQFF; DNA: TGTGCCAGCAGTGGGCACGGGGTATTAAATGAGCAGTTCTTC; V: TRBV25-1; D: NA; size: NA; J: TRBJ2-1
CDR3: CASSRGDGQPQHF; DNA: TGTGCCAGCAGCAGGGGGGATGGGCAGCCCCAGCATTTT; V: TRBV6-5; D: TRBD1; size: NA; J: TRBJ1-5
CDR3: CSVETVSEQYF; DNA: TGCAGCGTTGAAACAGTCTCCGAGCAGTACTTC; V: TRBV29-1; D: NA; size: once; J: TRBJ2-7
CDR3: CASSTRDAGANVLTF; DNA: TGTGCCAGCAGTACGAGGGATGCTGGGGCCAACGTCCTGACTTTC; V: TRBV27; D: NA; size: NA; J: TRBJ2-6
CDR3: CASSQTGVAENEQFF; DNA: TGTGCCAGCAGCCAAACTGGGGTCGCCGAGAATGAGCAGTTCTTC; V: TRBV3-1; D: NA; size: NA; J: TRBJ2-1
CDR3: CASSYAGGSYNEQFF; DNA: TGTGCCAGCAGTTACGCAGGGGGTTCCTACAATGAGCAGTTCTTC; V: TRBV6-6; D: TRBD1; size: NA; J: TRBJ2-1
CDR3: CASSLLPTGTANTGELFF; DNA: TGTGCCAGCAGCTTGCTCCCCACCGGGACAGCTAACACCGGGGAGCTGTTTTTT; V: TRBV7-8; D: TRBD1; size: NA; J: TRBJ2-2
CDR3: CASSTGERETQYF; DNA: TGTGCCAGTAGTACGGGGGAGCGAGAGACCCAGTACTTC; V: TRBV19; D: NA; size: NA; J: TRBJ2-5
CDR3: CSIRGGGETYEQYF; DNA: TGCAGCATCCGAGGCGGAGGGGAAACCTACGAGCAGTACTTC; V: TRBV29-1; D: NA; size: NA; J: TRBJ2-7
CDR3: CSVRVGMNTEAFF; DNA: TGCAGCGTCAGGGTAGGAATGAACACTGAAGCTTTCTTT; V: TRBV29-1; D: NA; size: NA; J: TRBJ1-1